The clone carrying this TCR beta chain was counted many times. Its specificity is not known. 5'RACE with constant-segment primers yielded barcoded, UMI-tagged TCR alpha and TCR beta cDNA libraries. Each CDR3 protein gets one entry after TCRdb re-called the 5' RACE reads with MiXCR. The sample holds some 150,000 distinct CDR3 sequences, over 6% seen once. Between the trimmed V and J ends, which lost 1 base and 3 bases, there was a span of 14 bases. The CDR3 contains 15 residues. Germline V gene lookup returns CDR1 SGHKS and CDR2 YYEKEE (reference sequence). This sample was included in a study of T-cell memory formation after mild COVID-19. Study background: Clustering of TCRs was largely donor specific. Study-level points and caveats: Pre-infection memory already had some responding clones, implying cross-reactive memory joined.

Material for sequencing was PBMCs or a T cell subset sorted from them (not recorded which). The chain has TRBV5-5 and TRBJ2-7, with a possible D match to TRBD1 (7 bases). This receptor was taken from an adult woman who had mild COVID-19 (a few samples of this study predate the infection). Cell type and time point are not known. DNA of the CDR3: TGTGCCAGCAGCTTGTTACCAGGGGGGCTCTACGAGCAGTACTTC. Translation gives CASSLLPGGLYEQYF.